The 21 T cell receptor beta chains given below trace back to one sample, sequenced in a study of blood T cell repertoires in COVID-19. Sequenced by immunoSEQ multiplex PCR; TCRdb stores in-frame clones only, minus some. Here the sample spans 350,000 to 450,000 clones, more than 70% being singletons. What was sequenced was PBMCs or T cells enriched from blood (not recorded which). Source of these receptors: a man between 40 and 49 years old in a cohort exposed to, infected with or recovered from COVID-19 (not recorded which).

J is TRBJ2-2 and V is TRBV2; TRBD2 matches 16 bases. This CDR3 comprises 16 residues. With 6 bases clipped from V and 6 bases from J, the junction kept 4 bases outside the gene matches. The germline gives CDR1 SNHLY, CDR2 FYNNEI. The CDR3 nucleotides read TGTGCCAGCAGGGCCGGGACTAGCGGGAGGGCCGGGGAGCTGTTTTTT. This gives the protein CASRAGTSGRAGELFF. Full variable domain (missing parts from reference TRBV2 and TRBJ2-2): EPEVTQTPSHQVTQMGQEVILRCVPISNHLYFYWYRQILGQKVEFLVSFYNNEISEKSEIFDDQFSVERPDGSNFTLKIRSTKLEDSAMYFCASRAGTSGRAGELFFGEGSRLTVL.

The chain has TRBV7-9 and TRBJ1-2; D not resolved. The V gene's germline CDR1 is SEHNR and CDR2 FQNEAQ (reference sequence). V gave up 3 bases and J gave up 4 bases, with 24 bases separating them. CDR3 length equals 18 residues. The CDR3 here is CASSFTSGGPLLSYGYTF. Written as DNA, the CDR3 is TGTGCCAGCAGCTTTACCAGCGGAGGGCCTCTACTGAGCTATGGCTACACCTTC.

The chain employs TRBV3-1 (or the pseudogene TRBV3-2) and TRBJ1-4, with 7 bases matching TRBD1. The germline CDR1 and CDR2 sequences are LGHDT and YNNKEL (reference sequence). The CDR3 is made up of 15 amino acids. The V segment lost 4 bases and the J segment 2 bases; nucleotides outside the gene matches: 4. DNA for the CDR3: TGTGCCAGCAGCCCCCGGGACAGTACTAATGAAAAACTGTTTTTT. Amino acid sequence: CASSPRDSTNEKLFF.

The chain recombines TRBV24-1 with TRBJ2-5, with 7 bases aligning to TRBD1. The CDR3 is 14 amino acids. V trimming: 4 bases; J trimming: 5 bases; junction bases outside the gene matches: 6. Germline V gene lookup returns CDR1 KGHDR and CDR2 SFDVKD. The CDR3 region has the DNA TGTGCCACCAGTGACCGGGACAGTCGGGAGACCCAGTACTTC. Translated, it gives CATSDRDSRETQYF.

This chain joins TRBV30 and TRBJ1-6, with D uncertain. Germline loops: CDR1 GTSNPN, CDR2 SVGIG (reference sequence). There are 14 residues in the CDR3. V lost 5 bases, J lost 0 bases, and 8 bases lay in between. The CDR3, as DNA: TGTGCCTGGGCAGAGGGCTCCTATAATTCACCCCTCCACTTT. Protein sequence: CAWAEGSYNSPLHF.

V gene TRBV9 combines with J gene TRBJ1-3; no reliable D call. CDR1 is SGDLS and CDR2 is YYNGEE in the germline V gene. This CDR3 has 16 amino acids. V was clipped by 0 bases and J by 0 bases, with 10 bases between them. The CDR3 loop reads CASSVVPVSSGNTIYF. The CDR3 DNA reads as TGTGCCAGCAGCGTAGTCCCGGTGAGCTCTGGAAACACCATATATTTT.

The chain couples TRBV5-6 to TRBJ1-6; D gene unclear. V was cut by 0 bases and J by 7 bases, with 5 bases left in between. CDR1 and CDR2 from the germline V gene are SGHDT and YYEEEE. CDR3 size: 13 residues. CDR3 loop: CASSLVANSPLHF. DNA of the CDR3: TGTGCCAGCAGCTTGGTGGCAAATTCACCCCTCCACTTT.

The chain couples TRBV6-5 to TRBJ2-5, with D perhaps matching TRBD2 (6 bases). The CDR3 consists of 14 residues. The V and J ends lost 2 bases and 4 bases respectively, with 11 bases between them. Looked up from germline, CDR1 is MNHEY and CDR2 is SVGAGI. The CDR3 DNA reads as TGTGCCAGCAGTTACGGGCGGGGAACAGAGACCCAGTACTTC. Protein: CASSYGRGTETQYF.

CDR3: CASSLGTPTDTQYF. CDR3 bases: TGCGCCAGCAGCTTGGGGACTCCCACAGATACGCAGTATTTT. J is TRBJ2-3 and V is TRBV5-1; tentative D call: TRBD2 (5 bases). Between the trimmed V and J ends, which lost 0 bases and 2 bases, there was a span of 7 bases. CDR1 and CDR2 (germline): SGHRS, YFSETQ. This CDR3 has 14 amino acids.

This clone occurred once. V usage is TRBV5-4 and J usage is TRBJ1-3; D may be TRBD1 (6 bases). The length of the CDR3 is 16 residues. The V gene lost 3 bases and the J gene lost 0 bases, with 13 bases spanning the gap. Per germline, CDR1 SGHNT and CDR2 YYREEE (reference sequence). This chain's CDR3 is CASSSVDRTSGNTIYF. The CDR3 coding sequence is TGTGCCAGCAGCTCTGTAGACAGGACCTCTGGAAACACCATATATTTT.

This chain connects TRBV24-1 to TRBJ2-1; 9 bases align to TRBD2. Germline V gene lookup returns CDR1 KGHDR and CDR2 SFDVKD. CDR3 length equals 16 residues. With V trimmed by 4 bases and J by 8 bases, 11 bases remained unmatched. The DNA of the CDR3 is TGTGCCACCAGTGACCCTCCTCTAGCGGGAAGGGATGAGCAGTTCTTC. The encoded protein is CATSDPPLAGRDEQFF.

J is TRBJ2-7 and V is TRBV5-6; the D gene is possibly TRBD1 (6 bases). V was pared by 5 bases and J by 0 bases, with 9 bases between. The germline gives CDR1 SGHDT, CDR2 YYEEEE. CDR3 size: 13 residues. As DNA, the CDR3 is TGTGCCAGCAGGGACAGCTACTCCTACGAGCAGTACTTC. Its translation: CASRDSYSYEQYF.

The chain employs TRBV7-6 and TRBJ2-7; tentative D call: TRBD2 (6 bases). This CDR3 contains 13 residues. V lost 5 bases to trimming and J lost 5 bases, with 13 bases between them. In germline, CDR1 is SGHVS, CDR2 FNYEAQ. CDR3 sequence reads: CASSPRGADEQYF. The CDR3 DNA sequence: TGTGCCAGCAGCCCCCGCGGGGCCGACGAGCAGTACTTC.

This clone appeared a single time. The V call is TRBV6-5, the J call TRBJ2-1, with 10 bases that match TRBD2. CDR3 length: 15 amino acids. Germline V gene sequence: CDR1 MNHEY, CDR2 SVGAGI. V lost 7 bases to trimming and J lost 5 bases; unmatched junction nucleotides: 8. CDR3 protein: CASKGGTSADNEQFF. As DNA, the CDR3 is TGTGCCAGCAAGGGCGGGACTAGCGCAGACAATGAGCAGTTCTTC.

This clone was counted only a few times. This chain joins TRBV10-3 and TRBJ1-6; no reliable D call. Trimming took 2 bases from V and 6 from J, leaving 5 bases between them. The CDR3 is 13 amino acids. Germline assignment: CDR1 ENHRY and CDR2 SYGVKD. CDR3 in DNA: TGTGCCATCAGTGAGCTCAGTAATTCACCCCTCCACTTT. Its protein is CAISELSNSPLHF.

The rearrangement joins TRBV7-2 to TRBJ2-1; TRBD2 agrees at 14 bases. Germline V gene lookup returns CDR1 SGHTA and CDR2 FQGNSA. This CDR3 region has 15 residues. J lost 6 bases, V lost 5 bases, and 3 bases had no gene match. As DNA, the CDR3 is TGTGCCAGCAGCCCGGGGACTAGCGGGAGCAATGAGCAGTTCTTC. Translation gives CASSPGTSGSNEQFF.

V gene TRBV6-2 or TRBV6-3 combines with J gene TRBJ2-6; TRBD1 aligns across 9 bases. Germline V gene sequence: CDR1 MNHEY, CDR2 SVGEGT. V shed 2 bases, J shed 0 bases, and the junction held 5 bases outside the gene matches. This CDR3 is built from 18 residues. CDR3 in DNA: TGTGCCAGCAGTTACCCCGGGACAGGGCACTCTGGGGCCAACGTCCTGACTTTC. It codes for CASSYPGTGHSGANVLTF.

The chain joins TRBV2 to TRBJ2-2, with D possibly TRBD2 on 6 matching bases. Trimming shortened V by 8 bases and J by 4 bases, and 14 bases separated the two germline ends. Germline V gives CDR1 SNHLY, CDR2 FYNNEI. The CDR3 runs to 14 residues. CDR3 sequence: CASRKDGGTGELFF. In nucleotides, the CDR3 is TGTGCCAGCCGAAAGGACGGGGGCACCGGGGAGCTGTTTTTT.

About this clone itself: Other DNA sequences within the sample encode an identical CDR3. The chain combines TRBV28 with TRBJ1-1, with 7 bases that match TRBD1. J was trimmed by 5 bases and V by 6 bases; bases with no gene match: 3. In germline, CDR1 is MDHEN, CDR2 SYDVKM. The CDR3 extends over 12 amino acids. The CDR3: CASRTGSTEAFF. DNA of the CDR3: TGTGCCAGCAGGACAGGGAGTACTGAAGCTTTCTTT.

The rearrangement links TRBV5-1 to TRBJ2-3, with 7 nucleotides matching TRBD1. CDR1 is SGHRS, CDR2 YFSETQ, per germline. V shed 4 bases, J shed 1 base, and the junction held 3 bases outside the gene matches. The CDR3 has 14 amino acids. The CDR3 sequence is CASSNRGRTDTQYF. In nucleotides, the CDR3 is TGCGCCAGCAGCAACAGGGGCCGCACAGATACGCAGTATTTT. Together with reference TRBV5-1 and TRBJ2-3, the CDR3 gives the full variable domain: KAGVTQTPRYLIKTRGQQVTLSCSPISGHRSVSWYQQTPGQGLQFLFEYFSETQRNKGNFPGRFSGRQFSNSRSEMNVSTLELGDSALYLCASSNRGRTDTQYFGPGTRLTVL.

The chain employs TRBV6-5 and TRBJ1-3; D is undetermined. V lost 8 bases and J lost 0, with 11 bases in between. CDR1 and CDR2 (germline): MNHEY, SVGAGI. This CDR3 is built from 14 residues. The CDR3 here is CASRPLDSGNTIYF. CDR3 nucleotide sequence: TGTGCCAGCCGACCTCTAGACTCTGGAAACACCATATATTTT.